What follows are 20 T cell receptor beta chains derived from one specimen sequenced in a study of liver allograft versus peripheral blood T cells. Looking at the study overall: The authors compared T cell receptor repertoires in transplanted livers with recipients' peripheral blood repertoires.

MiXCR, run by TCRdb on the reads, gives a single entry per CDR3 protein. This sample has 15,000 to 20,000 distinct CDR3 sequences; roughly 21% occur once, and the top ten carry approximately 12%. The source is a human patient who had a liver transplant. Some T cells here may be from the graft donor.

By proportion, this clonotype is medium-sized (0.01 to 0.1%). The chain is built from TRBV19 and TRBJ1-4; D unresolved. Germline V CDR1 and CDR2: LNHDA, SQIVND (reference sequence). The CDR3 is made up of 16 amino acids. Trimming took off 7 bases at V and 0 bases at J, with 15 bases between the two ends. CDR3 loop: CASKVGARATNEKLFF. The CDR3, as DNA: TGTGCCAGTAAGGTGGGAGCCCGGGCAACTAATGAAAAACTGTTTTTT.

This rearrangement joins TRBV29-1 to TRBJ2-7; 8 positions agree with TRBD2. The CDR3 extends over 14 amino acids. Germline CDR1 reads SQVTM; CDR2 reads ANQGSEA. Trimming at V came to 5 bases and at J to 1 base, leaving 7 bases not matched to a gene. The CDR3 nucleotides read TGCAGCGTTACGGGGGGGGGGGGTTCCTACGAGCAGTACTTC. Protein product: CSVTGGGGSYEQYF.

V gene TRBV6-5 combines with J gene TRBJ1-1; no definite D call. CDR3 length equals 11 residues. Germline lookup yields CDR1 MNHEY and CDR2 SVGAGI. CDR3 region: CVALGDTEAFF. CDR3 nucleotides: TGTGTAGCACTCGGGGACACTGAAGCTTTCTTT.

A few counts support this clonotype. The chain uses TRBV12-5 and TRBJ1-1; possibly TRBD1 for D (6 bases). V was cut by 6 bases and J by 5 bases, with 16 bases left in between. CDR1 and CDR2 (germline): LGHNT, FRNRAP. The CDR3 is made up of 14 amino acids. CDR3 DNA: TGTGCTAGTGGCCGGGGGGGCCCTTCGACTGAAGCTTTCTTT. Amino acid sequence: CASGRGGPSTEAFF. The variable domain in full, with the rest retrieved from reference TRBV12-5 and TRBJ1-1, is DARVTQTPRHKVTEMGQEVTMRCQPILGHNTVFWYRQTMMQGLELLAYFRNRAPLDDSGMPKDRFSAEMPDATLATLKIQPSEPRDSAVYFCASGRGGPSTEAFFGQGTRLTVV.

CDR3 region: CSARVSSGGPAYNEQFF. In nucleotides, the CDR3 is TGCAGTGCTAGAGTGTCTAGCGGGGGACCCGCATACAATGAGCAGTTCTTC. The chain couples TRBV20-1 to TRBJ2-1; 10 nucleotides line up with TRBD2. Germline V gene data show CDR1 as DFQATT and CDR2 as SNEGSKA (reference sequence). This CDR3 has 17 residues. The ends lost 1 base at V and 4 bases at J; junction bases unmatched: 10.

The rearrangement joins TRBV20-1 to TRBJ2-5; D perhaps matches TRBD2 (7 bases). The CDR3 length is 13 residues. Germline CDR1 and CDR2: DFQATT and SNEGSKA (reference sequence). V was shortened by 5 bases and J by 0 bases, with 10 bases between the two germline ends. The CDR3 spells CSAFGGHQETQYF. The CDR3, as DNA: TGCAGTGCTTTCGGGGGGCACCAAGAGACCCAGTACTTC.

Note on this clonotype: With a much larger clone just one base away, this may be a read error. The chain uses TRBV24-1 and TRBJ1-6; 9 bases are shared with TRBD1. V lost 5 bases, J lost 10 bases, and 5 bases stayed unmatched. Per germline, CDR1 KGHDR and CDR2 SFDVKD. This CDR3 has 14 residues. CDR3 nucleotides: TGTGCCACCAGTGGGGGGACAGGGAAATCACCCCTCCACTTT. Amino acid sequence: CATSGGTGKSPLHF.

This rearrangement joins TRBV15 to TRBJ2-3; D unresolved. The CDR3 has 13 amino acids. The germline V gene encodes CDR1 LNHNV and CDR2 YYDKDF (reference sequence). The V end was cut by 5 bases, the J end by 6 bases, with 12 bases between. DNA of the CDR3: TGTGCCACCAGCCGTTTTGTTGGGGATACGCAGTATTTT. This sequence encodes CATSRFVGDTQYF.

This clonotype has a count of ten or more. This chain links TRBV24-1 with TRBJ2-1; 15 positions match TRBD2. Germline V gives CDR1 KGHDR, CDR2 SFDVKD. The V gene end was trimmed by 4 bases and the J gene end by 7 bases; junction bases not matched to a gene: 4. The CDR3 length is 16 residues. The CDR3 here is CATSDPGLAGGNEQFF. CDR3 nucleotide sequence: TGTGCCACCAGTGACCCCGGACTAGCGGGGGGGAATGAGCAGTTCTTC.

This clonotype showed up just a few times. The CDR3 region is CATSRDVSSYNEQFF. The CDR3 DNA sequence: TGTGCCACCAGCAGAGATGTGAGCTCCTACAATGAGCAGTTCTTC. The chain is built from TRBV15 and TRBJ2-1; D is uncertain. The CDR3 runs 15 residues. Germline V CDR1 and CDR2: LNHNV, YYDKDF (reference sequence). V dropped 0 bases and J dropped 0 bases, with 6 bases sitting between them.

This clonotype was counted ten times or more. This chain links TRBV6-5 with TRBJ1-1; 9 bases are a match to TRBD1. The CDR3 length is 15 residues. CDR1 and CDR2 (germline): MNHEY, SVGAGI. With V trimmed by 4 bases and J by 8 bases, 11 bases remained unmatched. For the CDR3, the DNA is TGTGCCAGCAGTTCCCCGGGACAGGGAGGAAGGGAAGCTTTCTTT. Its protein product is CASSSPGQGGREAFF.

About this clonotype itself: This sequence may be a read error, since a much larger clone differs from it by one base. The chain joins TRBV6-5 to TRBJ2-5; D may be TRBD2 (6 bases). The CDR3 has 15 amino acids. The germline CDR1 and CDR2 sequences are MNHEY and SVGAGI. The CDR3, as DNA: TGTGCCAGCAATTACTTTCGGAGGGGTAAGGAGACCCAGTACTTC. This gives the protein CASNYFRRGKETQYF.

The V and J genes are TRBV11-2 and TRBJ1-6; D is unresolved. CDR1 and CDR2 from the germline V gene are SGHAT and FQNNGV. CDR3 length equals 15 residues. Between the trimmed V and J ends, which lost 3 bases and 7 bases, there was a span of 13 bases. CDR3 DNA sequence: TGTGCCAGCAGCTTGGACCCCTCGCCAAATTCACCCCTCCACTTT. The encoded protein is CASSLDPSPNSPLHF.

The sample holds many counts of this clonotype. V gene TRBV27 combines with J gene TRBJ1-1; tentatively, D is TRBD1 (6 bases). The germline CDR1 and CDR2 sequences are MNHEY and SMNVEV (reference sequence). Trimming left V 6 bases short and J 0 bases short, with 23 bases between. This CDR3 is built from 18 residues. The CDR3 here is CASSPPGVGELMNTEAFF. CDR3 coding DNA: TGTGCCAGCAGCCCCCCAGGGGTTGGGGAGCTGATGAACACTGAAGCTTTCTTT.

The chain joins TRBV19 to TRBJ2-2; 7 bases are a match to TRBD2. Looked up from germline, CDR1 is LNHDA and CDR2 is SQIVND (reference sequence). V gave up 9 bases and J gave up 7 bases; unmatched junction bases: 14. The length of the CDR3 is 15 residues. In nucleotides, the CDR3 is TGTGCCAGCGAACCCGGGAGGATTGGTGGCGGGGAGCTGTTTTTT. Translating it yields CASEPGRIGGGELFF.

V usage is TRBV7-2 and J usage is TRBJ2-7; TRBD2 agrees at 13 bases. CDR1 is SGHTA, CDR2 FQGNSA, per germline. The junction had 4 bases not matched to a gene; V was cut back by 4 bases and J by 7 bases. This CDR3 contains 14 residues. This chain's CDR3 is CASSSGTSGTEQYF. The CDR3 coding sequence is TGTGCCAGCAGCTCCGGGACTAGCGGGACTGAGCAGTACTTC.

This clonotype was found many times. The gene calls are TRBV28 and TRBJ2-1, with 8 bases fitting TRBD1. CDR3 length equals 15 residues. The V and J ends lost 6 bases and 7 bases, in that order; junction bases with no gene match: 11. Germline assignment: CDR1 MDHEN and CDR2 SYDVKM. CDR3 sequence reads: CASRLAGGAGNEQFF. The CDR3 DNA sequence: TGTGCCAGCAGACTGGCAGGGGGCGCGGGAAATGAGCAGTTCTTC.

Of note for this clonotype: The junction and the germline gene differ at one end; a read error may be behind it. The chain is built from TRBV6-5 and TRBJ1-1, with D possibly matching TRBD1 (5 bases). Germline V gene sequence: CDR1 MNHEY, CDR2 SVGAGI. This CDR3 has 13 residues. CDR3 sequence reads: CDSSPDRNTEAFF. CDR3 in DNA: TGTGACAGCAGTCCCGACAGGAACACTGAAGCTTTCTTT.

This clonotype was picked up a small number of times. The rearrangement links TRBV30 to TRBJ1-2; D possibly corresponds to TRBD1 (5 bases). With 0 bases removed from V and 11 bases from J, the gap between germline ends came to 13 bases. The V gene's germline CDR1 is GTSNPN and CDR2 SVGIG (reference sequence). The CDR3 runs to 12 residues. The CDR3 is CAWSVNTGEYTF. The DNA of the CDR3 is TGTGCCTGGAGTGTAAATACAGGTGAATACACCTTC. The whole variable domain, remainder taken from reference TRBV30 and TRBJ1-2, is SQTIHQWPATLVQPVGSPLSLECTVEGTSNPNLYWYRQAAGRGLQLLFYSVGIGQISSEVPQNLSASRPQDRQFILSSKKLLLSDSGFYLCAWSVNTGEYTFGSGTRLTVV.

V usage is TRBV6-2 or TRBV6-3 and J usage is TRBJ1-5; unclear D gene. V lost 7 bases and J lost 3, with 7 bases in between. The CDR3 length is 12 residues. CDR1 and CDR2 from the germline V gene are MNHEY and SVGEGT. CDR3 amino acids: CASKQINQPQHF. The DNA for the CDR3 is TGTGCCAGCAAGCAAATCAATCAGCCCCAGCATTTT.